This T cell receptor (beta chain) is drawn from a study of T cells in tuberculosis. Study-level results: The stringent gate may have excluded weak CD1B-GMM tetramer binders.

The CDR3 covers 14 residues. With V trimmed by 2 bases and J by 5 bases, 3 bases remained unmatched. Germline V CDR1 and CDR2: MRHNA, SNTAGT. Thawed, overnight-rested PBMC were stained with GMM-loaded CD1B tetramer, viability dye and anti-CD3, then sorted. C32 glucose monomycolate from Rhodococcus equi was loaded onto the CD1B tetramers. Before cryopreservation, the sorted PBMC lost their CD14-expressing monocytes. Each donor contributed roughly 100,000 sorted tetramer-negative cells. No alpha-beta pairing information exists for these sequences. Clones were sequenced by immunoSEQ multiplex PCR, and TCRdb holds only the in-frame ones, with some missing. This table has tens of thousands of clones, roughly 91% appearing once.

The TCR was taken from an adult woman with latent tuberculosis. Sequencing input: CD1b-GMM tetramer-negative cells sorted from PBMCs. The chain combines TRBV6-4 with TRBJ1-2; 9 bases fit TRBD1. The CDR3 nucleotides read TGTGCCAGCAGTGACAACAGGGGGCTGTATGGCTACACCTTC. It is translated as CASSDNRGLYGYTF.